The 10 T cell receptor beta chains in this list originate from one sample, sequenced in a study of CD8+CD57+ T cells in acquired aplastic anemia. The template for TCR beta VDJ and CDR3 sequence profiling was genomic DNA. A single record per CDR3 protein comes from TCRdb applying MiXCR to the reads. The sample has approximately 65,000 distinct CDR3 sequences, around 55% seen once. What was sequenced was sorted CD4+, CD8+, or CD8+CD57+ T cells (not recorded which) from PBMCs. Every receptor here comes from a human donor in good health, serving as a control.

In the case of this clonotype: A junction boundary mismatches the germline segment, possibly from a read error. CDR3 sequence: CASRAGTLQANEQYF. The DNA for the CDR3 is TGCGCCAGCAGGGCCGGGACTCTCCAGGCCAATGAGCAGTATTTT. The chain carries TRBV2 and TRBJ2-3; D is possibly TRBD2 (6 bases). CDR3 length: 15 residues. Per germline, CDR1 SNHLY and CDR2 FYNNEI.

The CDR3 sequence: CASSESLTSGAYTDTQYF. The CDR3 nucleotides are TGCGCCAGCAGTGAGTCATTAACTAGCGGGGCCTACACAGATACGCAGTATTTT. This chain connects TRBV10-1 to TRBJ2-3; the match to TRBD2 covers 10 bases. CDR1 is WNHNN, CDR2 SYGVQD, per germline (reference sequence). V gave up 0 bases and J gave up 2 bases; unmatched junction bases: 8. The CDR3 sequence is 18 residues long.

This clonotype came up many times. The chain uses TRBV12-3 or TRBV12-4 and TRBJ1-6; D is ambiguous. The CDR3 is 14 residues long. Trimming left V 8 bases short and J 7 bases short, with 15 bases between. The CDR3: CASGPRGGNSPLHF. The CDR3 DNA reads TGTGCCAGCGGGCCCCGGGGTGGCAATTCACCCCTCCACTTT.

On this clonotype itself: The junction shows a germline mismatch at one end, possibly a read error. The V gene is TRBV7-2, the J gene TRBJ2-7; tentatively, D is TRBD2 (6 bases). The CDR3 totals 13 residues. CDR1 and CDR2 (germline): SGHTA, FQGNSA. In nucleotides, the CDR3 is TGTGCCAGCAGCTTAGATACGTCTAGCGTTTTGTTCTTC. Its protein product is CASSLDTSSVLFF.

This clonotype showed up just a few times. The CDR3 sequence: CASMDSGSAYNEQFF. CDR3 nucleotide sequence: TGTGCCAGTATGGATAGCGGGAGCGCCTACAATGAGCAGTTCTTC. The chain links TRBV19 to TRBJ2-1, with TRBD2 matching over 9 bases. The V and J ends lost 7 bases and 2 bases, in that order; junction bases with no gene match: 6. CDR1 is LNHDA, CDR2 SQIVND, per germline (reference sequence). The CDR3 length is 15 residues. The variable domain in full, completed from reference TRBV19 and TRBJ2-1, reads DGGITQSPKYLFRKEGQNVTLSCEQNLNHDAMYWYRQDPGQGLRLIYYSQIVNDFQKGDIAEGYSVSREKKESFPLTVTSAQKNPTAFYLCASMDSGSAYNEQFFGPGTRLTVL.

This clonotype occurred many times. The rearrangement links TRBV5-1 to TRBJ2-4, with D tentatively TRBD1 (6 bases). V dropped 0 bases and J dropped 8 bases, with 12 bases sitting between them. Germline V lookup: CDR1 SGHRS, CDR2 YFSETQ. The CDR3 length is 14 residues. CDR3 DNA: TGCGCCAGCAGCTTGGAGGCAGGGGATGACATTCAGTACTTC. It encodes CASSLEAGDDIQYF.

The chain carries TRBV14 and TRBJ2-5; a possible D gene is TRBD2 (5 bases). Trimming removed 0 bases at V and 1 base at J, with 9 bases between. The germline V gene encodes CDR1 SGHDN and CDR2 FVKESK. The CDR3 is made up of 15 amino acids. This CDR3 reads CASSQDLRAQETQYF. For the CDR3, the DNA is TGTGCCAGCAGCCAAGATCTGCGGGCCCAAGAGACCCAGTACTTC.

The V call is TRBV2, the J call TRBJ1-6; TRBD1 agrees at 7 bases. CDR1 and CDR2 from the germline V gene are SNHLY and FYNNEI. The CDR3 spans 14 residues. V gave up 6 bases and J gave up 9 bases; unmatched junction bases: 8. The CDR3 spells CASSSETGRSPLHF. DNA for the CDR3: TGTGCCAGCAGCTCTGAGACAGGGCGTTCACCCCTCCACTTT.

The genes are TRBV20-1 and TRBJ2-7; D is unclear. Germline CDR1 reads DFQATT; CDR2 reads SNEGSKA (reference sequence). The CDR3 loop spans 15 amino acids. Trimming took off 4 bases at V and 0 bases at J, with 16 bases between the two ends. The CDR3 here is CSANPLQSYSYEQYF. The CDR3 DNA reads as TGCAGTGCTAACCCCCTTCAGTCATACTCCTACGAGCAGTACTTC.

This clonotype came up many times. The chain links TRBV5-6 to TRBJ2-7, with TRBD2 as a possible D gene (6 bases). Germline loops: CDR1 SGHDT, CDR2 YYEEEE. The CDR3 covers 15 residues. The V gene lost 5 bases and the J gene lost 0 bases, with 15 bases spanning the gap. The CDR3 protein is CASRLLASSSYEQYF. CDR3 nucleotide sequence: TGTGCCAGCAGGCTCCTAGCGTCTAGCTCCTACGAGCAGTACTTC.